One and the same sample provided the 25 T cell receptor beta chains below, sequenced in a study of cytotoxic CD8 clonotypes in ibrutinib-treated CLL. Clones were sequenced by immunoSEQ multiplex PCR, and TCRdb holds only the in-frame ones, with some missing. The sample contains about 270,000 clones, more than 70% of which appear only once. Here the sequenced sample was PBMCs, taken at disease progression, from a patient treated with ibrutinib. The receptors come from a human donor with chronic lymphocytic leukemia.

The J gene is TRBJ1-4, the V gene TRBV23-1, with D maybe TRBD1 (5 bases). TRBV23-1 is classed as an ORF, of uncertain function. The CDR3 covers 21 residues. Trimming took 4 bases from V and 0 from J, leaving 27 bases between them. The CDR3 DNA is TGCGCCAGCAGTCCACAACTCGACAGTCCCTGTAGAAGGACAACTAATGAAAAACTGTTTTTT. Translated, it gives CASSPQLDSPCRRTTNEKLFF.

The rearrangement uses TRBV2 and TRBJ1-5; D gene unclear. Trimming left V 7 bases short and J 4 bases short, with 14 bases between. From germline, CDR1 is SNHLY and CDR2 FYNNEI. The CDR3 sequence is 14 residues long. The CDR3 DNA follows: TGTGCCAGCAAAAGGTCCGTGTTTAATCAGCCCCAGCATTTT. Its protein product is CASKRSVFNQPQHF.

Here the CDR3 DNA reads TGTGCCAGCAGCGTTGGGGGACAGGGTTATGAGCAGTTCTTC. This codes for CASSVGGQGYEQFF. This sequence joins TRBV9 and TRBJ2-1; 9 nucleotides line up with TRBD1. After removal of 2 bases from V and 8 bases from J, the junction contained 5 bases not matched to a gene. The CDR3 length is 14 residues. Germline CDR1 and CDR2: SGDLS and YYNGEE.

The V call is TRBV5-1, the J call TRBJ2-7; D may be TRBD1 (5 bases). CDR1 and CDR2 from the germline V gene are SGHRS and YFSETQ. Trimming shortened V by 0 bases and J by 1 base, and 11 bases separated the two germline ends. The CDR3 totals 15 residues. This chain's CDR3 is CASSLGWQGSYEQYF. CDR3 DNA sequence: TGCGCCAGCAGCTTGGGGTGGCAGGGATCCTACGAGCAGTACTTC. Looking up the rest from reference TRBV5-1 and TRBJ2-7 gives the full variable domain: KAGVTQTPRYLIKTRGQQVTLSCSPISGHRSVSWYQQTPGQGLQFLFEYFSETQRNKGNFPGRFSGRQFSNSRSEMNVSTLELGDSALYLCASSLGWQGSYEQYFGPGTRLTVT.

This chain connects TRBV19 to TRBJ1-2, with TRBD1 identical over 7 bases. The germline CDR1 and CDR2 sequences are LNHDA and SQIVND (reference sequence). The CDR3 length is 14 residues. Unmatched junction bases numbered 4, after V lost 4 bases and J lost 2 bases. The CDR3 region has the DNA TGTGCCAGTAGTAAAACAGGGGCCAACTATGGCTACACCTTC. Translated, it gives CASSKTGANYGYTF.

As DNA, the CDR3 is TGCAGCGTGCTCACGGGTGAAGCTTTCTTT. It specifies CSVLTGEAFF. This chain connects TRBV29-1 to TRBJ1-1; D uncertain. Looked up from germline, CDR1 is SQVTM and CDR2 is ANQGSEA. The CDR3 contains 10 residues. V shed 6 bases and J shed 7 bases, with 9 bases lying between them.

This rearrangement joins TRBV7-2 to TRBJ1-2; possible D gene TRBD1, 5 bases. Germline lookup yields CDR1 SGHTA and CDR2 FQGNSA. The CDR3 is 13 amino acids. Trimming took 3 bases from V and 7 from J, leaving 12 bases between them. CDR3 nucleotides: TGTGCCAGCAGCTTGGGGCCTGGGGGTGGCTACACCTTC. Translated, it gives CASSLGPGGGYTF.

This sequence joins TRBV5-1 and TRBJ2-7, with 11 bases fitting TRBD2. Trimming took 5 bases from V and 2 from J; bases not matched to a gene: 3. The CDR3 totals 14 residues. The germline V gene has CDR1 SGHRS and CDR2 YFSETQ. CDR3 loop: CASRTSGTAYEQYF. The CDR3 DNA sequence: TGCGCCAGCAGGACTAGCGGGACGGCCTACGAGCAGTACTTC.

V gene TRBV7-6 combines with J gene TRBJ2-5; tentatively, D is TRBD2 (6 bases). V gave up 4 bases and J gave up 5 bases, with 20 bases separating them. There are 16 residues in the CDR3. CDR1 is SGHVS and CDR2 is FNYEAQ in the germline V gene. The CDR3 reads CASSSAVRRAGETQYF. In DNA, the CDR3 is TGTGCCAGCAGCTCCGCAGTCAGGAGGGCAGGGGAGACCCAGTACTTC.

The genes are TRBV28 and TRBJ2-5; the match to TRBD1 covers 9 bases. Germline V lookup: CDR1 MDHEN, CDR2 SYDVKM. V lost 5 bases, J lost 5 bases, and 9 bases stayed unmatched. CDR3 length equals 15 residues. CDR3 loop: CASSTQGADGETQYF. The DNA of the CDR3 is TGTGCCAGCAGTACACAGGGGGCTGACGGGGAGACCCAGTACTTC.

This chain uses TRBV29-1 with TRBJ2-1; D uncertain. The germline CDR1 and CDR2 sequences are SQVTM and ANQGSEA. V was shortened by 2 bases and J by 9 bases, with 8 bases between the two germline ends. The CDR3 length is 11 residues. This chain's CDR3 is CSVESGIEQFF. CDR3 bases: TGCAGCGTTGAAAGTGGAATTGAGCAGTTCTTC.

The chain couples TRBV19 to TRBJ2-7; the D call may be TRBD1 or TRBD2 (6 bases each). There are 14 residues in the CDR3. The V and J ends lost 3 bases and 2 bases respectively, with 11 bases between them. Germline V gene sequence: CDR1 LNHDA, CDR2 SQIVND (reference sequence). CDR3 loop: CASSIRGPTYEQYF. In DNA form, the CDR3 reads TGTGCCAGTAGTATCCGGGGGCCGACCTACGAGCAGTACTTC.

The rearrangement joins TRBV5-4 to TRBJ1-2; D is undetermined. Germline lookup yields CDR1 SGHNT and CDR2 YYREEE (reference sequence). The CDR3 runs to 12 residues. V was trimmed by 4 bases and J by 8 bases, leaving 12 bases between them. The chain's CDR3 is CASSRGAAGYTF. Here the CDR3 DNA reads TGTGCCAGCAGCCGGGGTGCGGCCGGCTACACCTTC. Drawing the rest from reference TRBV5-4 and TRBJ1-2, the complete variable domain is ETGVTQSPTHLIKTRGQQVTLRCSSQSGHNTVSWYQQALGQGPQFIFQYYREEENGRGNFPPRFSGLQFPNYSSELNVNALELDDSALYLCASSRGAAGYTFGSGTRLTVV.

The rearrangement links TRBV1 to TRBJ2-3. TRBV1 represents a pseudogene. This CDR3 spans 13 amino acids. CDR3 DNA: TGCACCAGCAGCTACCGAATTGCCGATACGCAGTATTTT. Protein product: CTSSYRIADTQYF.

The V call is TRBV7-9, the J call TRBJ2-2; possible D gene TRBD2, 6 bases. The CDR3 runs to 17 residues. Germline CDR1 is SEHNR and CDR2 is FQNEAQ (reference sequence). Trimming cost V 2 bases and J 5 bases, with 18 bases left between them. The CDR3 here is CASSLMAGTHFTGELFF. The CDR3 bases are TGTGCCAGCAGCTTAATGGCAGGGACTCATTTTACCGGGGAGCTGTTTTTT. The entire variable domain, with the rest obtained from reference TRBV7-9 and TRBJ2-2, is as follows: DTGVSQNPRHKITKRGQNVTFRCDPISEHNRLYWYRQTLGQGPEFLTYFQNEAQLEKSRLLSDRFSAERPKGSFSTLEIQRTEQGDSAMYLCASSLMAGTHFTGELFFGEGSRLTVL.

This chain links TRBV7-2 with TRBJ2-1, with D perhaps matching TRBD2 (5 bases). The V gene lost 0 bases and the J gene lost 6 bases, with 15 bases spanning the gap. The CDR3 consists of 16 residues. The germline V gene has CDR1 SGHTA and CDR2 FQGNSA. The chain's CDR3 is CASSLALKASSNEQFF. The CDR3 DNA reads as TGTGCCAGCAGCTTAGCGCTTAAGGCTAGCTCCAATGAGCAGTTCTTC.

The chain combines TRBV29-1 with TRBJ2-1; 9 nucleotides align to TRBD2. From germline, CDR1 is SQVTM and CDR2 ANQGSEA. The CDR3 contains 14 residues. V lost 4 bases and J lost 5; bases outside the gene matches: 6. The CDR3 sequence is CSVVSGGPDNEQFF. The CDR3 bases are TGCAGCGTTGTAAGCGGGGGGCCAGACAATGAGCAGTTCTTC.

This sequence joins TRBV2 and TRBJ1-2; D is ambiguous. This CDR3 has 12 residues. CDR1 and CDR2 from the germline V gene are SNHLY and FYNNEI. V was cut by 7 bases and J by 3 bases, with 9 bases left in between. In DNA form, the CDR3 reads TGTGCCAGCATTCGTTTAGACTATGGCTACACCTTC. It specifies CASIRLDYGYTF.

As DNA, the CDR3 is TGCGCCAGCAGCCACGACCCGGGACTAGCGGGAACCGGGGAGCTGTTTTTT. As protein: CASSHDPGLAGTGELFF. The J gene is TRBJ2-2, the V gene TRBV4-1; 13 nucleotides line up with TRBD2. J gave up 5 bases and V 3 bases, and 6 bases lay outside the gene matches. The CDR3 has 17 residues. Germline V gene data show CDR1 as MGHRA and CDR2 as YSYEKL.

This rearrangement joins TRBV5-6 to TRBJ2-5; possibly TRBD1 for D (5 bases). Germline CDR1 is SGHDT and CDR2 is YYEEEE. V lost 10 bases, J lost 5 bases, and 18 bases lay in between. CDR3 size: 13 residues. As DNA, the CDR3 is TGTGCCTCCTATGGGGCAGGTGGGGAGACCCAGTACTTC. This sequence encodes CASYGAGGETQYF. The whole variable domain, remainder taken from reference TRBV5-6 and TRBJ2-5, is DAGVTQSPTHLIKTRGQQVTLRCSPKSGHDTVSWYQQALGQGPQFIFQYYEEEERQRGNFPDRFSGHQFPNYSSELNVNALLLGDSALYLCASYGAGGETQYFGPGTRLLVL.

The chain carries TRBV5-1 and TRBJ2-3; D gene ambiguous. CDR3 length: 13 residues. The V end was cut by 2 bases, the J end by 2 bases, with 6 bases between. Per the germline V gene, CDR1 is SGHRS and CDR2 is YFSETQ. The chain's CDR3 is CASSFSFTDTQYF. The CDR3 region has the DNA TGCGCCAGCAGCTTCTCCTTCACAGATACGCAGTATTTT.

This clone was seen repeatedly, ten times or more. The genes are TRBV20-1 and TRBJ2-3; D is unclear. CDR3 length equals 11 residues. CDR1 and CDR2 from the germline V gene are DFQATT and SNEGSKA (reference sequence). The DNA of the CDR3 is TGCACTGGGGTGAGAACGGATACGCAGTATTTT. The encoded protein is CTGVRTDTQYF.

This rearrangement joins TRBV19 to TRBJ1-2; the D is unclear. The CDR3 has 14 amino acids. From germline, CDR1 is LNHDA and CDR2 SQIVND (reference sequence). The V gene lost 2 bases and the J gene lost 4 bases, with 11 bases spanning the gap. The CDR3 loop reads CASSISQSRYGYTF. The CDR3 bases are TGTGCCAGTAGTATATCCCAATCACGCTATGGCTACACCTTC. The full variable domain, with the rest looked up from reference TRBV19 and TRBJ1-2, is DGGITQSPKYLFRKEGQNVTLSCEQNLNHDAMYWYRQDPGQGLRLIYYSQIVNDFQKGDIAEGYSVSREKKESFPLTVTSAQKNPTAFYLCASSISQSRYGYTFGSGTRLTVV.

This rearrangement joins TRBV19 to TRBJ1-2; D is unclear. Between the trimmed V and J ends, which lost 1 base and 4 bases, there was a span of 22 bases. This CDR3 has 18 residues. Germline V gene lookup returns CDR1 LNHDA and CDR2 SQIVND (reference sequence). CDR3 protein: CASSIGPGMPTLVYGYTF. In DNA form, the CDR3 reads TGTGCCAGTAGTATAGGGCCGGGGATGCCGACTCTTGTCTATGGCTACACCTTC. The whole variable domain, remainder taken from reference TRBV19 and TRBJ1-2, is DGGITQSPKYLFRKEGQNVTLSCEQNLNHDAMYWYRQDPGQGLRLIYYSQIVNDFQKGDIAEGYSVSREKKESFPLTVTSAQKNPTAFYLCASSIGPGMPTLVYGYTFGSGTRLTVV.

The chain carries TRBV5-3 and TRBJ2-2; 9 nucleotides align to TRBD2. TRBV5-3 is labeled an ORF, and its function is uncertain. V lost 1 base and J lost 6; bases outside the gene matches: 13. The CDR3 extends over 18 amino acids. CDR3 loop: CARSLMREGRKRSGELFF. Here the CDR3 DNA reads TGTGCCAGAAGCTTGATGCGGGAGGGCCGGAAGAGGTCCGGGGAGCTGTTTTTT.